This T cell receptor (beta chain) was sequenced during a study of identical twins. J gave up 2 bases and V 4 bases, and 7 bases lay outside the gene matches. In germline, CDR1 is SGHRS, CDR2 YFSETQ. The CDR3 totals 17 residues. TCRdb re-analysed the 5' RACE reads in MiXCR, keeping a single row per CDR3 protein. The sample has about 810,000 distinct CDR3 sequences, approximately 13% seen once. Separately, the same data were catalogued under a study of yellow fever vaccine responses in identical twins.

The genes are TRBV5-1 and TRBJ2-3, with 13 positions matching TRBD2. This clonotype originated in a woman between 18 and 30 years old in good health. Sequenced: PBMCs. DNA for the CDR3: TGCGCCAGCAGCCCCAGGACTAGCGGGGGACCCACAGATACGCAGTATTTT. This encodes CASSPRTSGGPTDTQYF.